This TCR beta chain was recorded in a study of shared clonotypes between healthy human individuals. Study results and limitations: Among donors, clonotype sharing was expected to be affected by sequencing depth.

A word on this clone: What it recognizes is unknown.

V was clipped by 5 bases and J by 5 bases; unmatched bases: 1. This CDR3 is built from 14 residues. Germline V gene lookup returns CDR1 KGHSH and CDR2 LQKENI. In the authors' workflow: Filtering differed since immunoSEQ provided only junctions, with no quality scores. Sequencing used immunoSEQ multiplex PCR; TCRdb keeps in-frame clones, though not all of them. Clonal size and the V and J genes are those of that table, whereas D and trimming came from the DNA. The sample gives 550,000 to 700,000 clones, roughly 72% of which show up once; about 1.8% is in the top ten. This clonotype was sampled from a woman aged 25-40 years in good health. The V call is TRBV18, the J call TRBJ1-5, with 12 bases aligning to TRBD1. Sample: memory CD4+ T cells sorted from blood. Documented subset: CD45RA-negative fraction. The chain's CDR3 is CASSGTGGHQPQHF. The CDR3 DNA is TGTGCCAGCTCAGGGACAGGGGGCCATCAGCCCCAGCATTTT.